This TCR beta chain was recovered during a study of shared T cell receptors in the human thymus. Assay: immunoSEQ multiplex PCR; the TCRdb copy retains only in-frame clones and omits some. This sample carries hundreds of thousands of clones, around 87% of them seen once, and the ten largest clones take over 0.008%. Trimming cost V 1 base and J 0 bases, with 19 bases left between them. The germline V gene encodes CDR1 SGHRS and CDR2 YFSETQ. The CDR3 loop spans 19 amino acids. The same sample was also studied in work on human thymus T cells. From that paper: Each of the donors was a healthy Finnish infant who was undergoing open corrective cardiac surgery for congenital heart defects. Resections obtained during corrective heart surgery supplied the thymus tissue. Thymic and blood repertoires seemed to show skewed V and J gene use. Related research reported highly overlapping thymic repertoires among unrelated individuals.

This clonotype was sampled from a boy under two years old with a congenital heart defect. This chain connects TRBV5-1 to TRBJ1-4, with a tentative D call TRBD1 (6 bases). Sequencing was carried out using thymocytes. The CDR3 is CASSLYERTVRATNEKLFF. CDR3 sequence (DNA): TGCGCCAGCAGCTTGTATGAACGGACAGTGCGTGCAACTAATGAAAAACTGTTTTTT. Full variable domain (outside the CDR3, taken from reference TRBV5-1 and TRBJ1-4): KAGVTQTPRYLIKTRGQQVTLSCSPISGHRSVSWYQQTPGQGLQFLFEYFSETQRNKGNFPGRFSGRQFSNSRSEMNVSTLELGDSALYLCASSLYERTVRATNEKLFFGSGTQLSVL.